This T cell receptor (beta chain) was observed in a study of regulatory T cells in long-lasting Graves disease. Time point indicated: newly diagnosed GD, antithyroid drugs for less than 3 months. Construction of the TCR library relied on RNA isolated from PBMCs. Findings of the study overall: Thyroid tissue went unexamined; only peripheral blood was analyzed.

This CDR3 is built from 15 residues. The V end lost 2 bases, the J end lost 0 bases, and 9 bases lay between the germline ends. This clonotype was picked up a small number of times. The antigen is unknown. According to the study, TCR beta libraries were built with iRepertoire HTBI primers and CDR3-region Arm-PCR. Each CDR3 protein is one row after TCRdb ran MiXCR on the multiplex PCR reads. The sample contains almost 450,000 distinct CDR3 sequences, about 15% of which appear only once. The same data also went into a second study, on T cells in Graves' hyperthyroidism and ophthalmopathy. That paper states: Each diagnosis drew on symptoms, thyroxine, TRAb, thyroid ultrasound and orbital computed tomography findings. Most thyroid-expanded clonotypes above 0.001 were also found in blood. Stable hyperthyroidism was separated from ophthalmopathy by a model based on 13 V-J features.

This rearrangement joins TRBV12-3 or TRBV12-4 to TRBJ2-3; D uncertain. This sequence originates from a woman younger than 45 with Graves disease. The sample was peripheral blood mononuclear cells (PBMCs), taken at new diagnosis, from a patient treated with antithyroid drugs. The CDR3 here is CASSLYSSSTDTQYF. In nucleotides, the CDR3 is TGTGCCAGCAGTTTATACAGCTCTAGCACAGATACGCAGTATTTT.